The clone carrying this TCR beta chain has a single count. Its cognate antigen is unknown. Regarding treatment: 10-day PBMC culture with coronavirus spike peptide pools or control peptides (ViraFEST assay). This specimen comes from a study of vaccination and CD4 T cells after COVID-19. Cultured CD4+ T-cell DNA underwent Oncomine TCR Beta short-read sequencing. TCRdb recomputed calls from the PCR reads with MiXCR, one row per CDR3 protein. The data show roughly 15,000 distinct CDR3 sequences, 60% to 75% seen once. The CDR3 contains 15 residues. Germline V CDR1 and CDR2: SEHNR, FQNEAQ (reference sequence). Trimming stripped 5 bases from V and 10 bases from J, with 23 bases between.

This chain joins TRBV7-9 and TRBJ1-2; maybe TRBD1 (5 bases). Material for sequencing was CD4+ T cells from blood, cultured in vitro. This receptor was obtained from a human donor who had recovered from COVID-19. CDR3 in DNA: TGTGCCAGCAGCCCTCCCCCCCGACGTGACAGACCCTACACCTTC. This translates into CASSPPPRRDRPYTF.